This is a list of T cell receptor beta chains from one sample in a study of CD8 T cells in ankylosing spondylitis. Via MiXCR, TCRdb re-called the 5' RACE reads, giving one row per CDR3 protein. The table has about 340,000 distinct CDR3 sequences, 14% to 15% seen once. Sequencing was carried out using blood, either unsorted or a sorted T cell fraction (not recorded which). The source is a male donor with ankylosing spondylitis or in good health (not recorded which). Both conserved end residues are part of each CDR3. Each record gives: clone size, V gene, D gene, J gene, CDR3 protein, CDR3 DNA. The D gene is left open where the match is weak. A row's size may be missing; if present it is once, few, many or a size class.

few	TRBV5-1	TRBD2	TRBJ2-1	CASSLLTSGMSETEQFF	TGCGCCAGCAGCTTGCTGACTAGCGGGATGTCGGAGACTGAGCAGTTCTTC
many	TRBV7-9	NA	TRBJ1-1	CASSSPGGGRGTEAFF	TGTGCCAGCAGCTCGCCTGGAGGGGGAAGAGGGACTGAAGCTTTCTTT
NA	TRBV6-5	NA	TRBJ2-2	CASSYSIRGGWTGELFF	TGTGCCAGCAGTTACTCGATTAGAGGGGGTTGGACCGGGGAGCTGTTTTTT
many	TRBV5-1	TRBD2	TRBJ2-1	CASSFLAGADNEQFF	TGCGCCAGCAGCTTCCTAGCGGGAGCGGACAATGAGCAGTTCTTC
many	TRBV11-1	NA	TRBJ1-4	CASSLLINEKLFF	TGTGCCAGCAGCTTGCTGATTAATGAAAAACTGTTTTTT
NA	TRBV5-1	NA	TRBJ2-1	CASSLQGDEQFF	TGCGCCAGCAGCCTCCAGGGCGATGAGCAGTTCTTC
NA	TRBV5-1	NA	TRBJ2-1	CASSLERQDNEQFF	TGCGCCAGCAGCTTGGAACGGCAGGACAATGAGCAGTTCTTC
few	TRBV12-3/TRBV12-4	NA	TRBJ2-5	CASSWLHQETQYF	TGTGCCAGCAGCTGGCTTCACCAAGAGACCCAGTACTTC
NA	TRBV10-3	TRBD1	TRBJ2-7	CASSQGAPGEQYF	TGTGCCTCCAGCCAGGGGGCCCCAGGCGAGCAGTACTTC
NA	TRBV12-3/TRBV12-4	NA	TRBJ1-1	CASSLFRGGTEAFF	TGTGCCAGCAGTTTATTCAGGGGAGGGACTGAAGCTTTCTTT
NA	TRBV7-9	NA	TRBJ2-3	CASSSSSGSSDTQYF	TGTGCCAGCAGCTCCTCCAGTGGGAGCTCAGATACGCAGTATTTT
once	TRBV7-7	TRBD2	TRBJ2-1	CASSSSGAGVEQFF	TGTGCCAGCAGCTCCTCCGGGGCGGGGGTGGAGCAGTTCTTC
few	TRBV12-3/TRBV12-4	NA	TRBJ2-1	CASSPDQYNEQFF	TGTGCCAGCAGCCCGGACCAATACAATGAGCAGTTCTTC
NA	TRBV20-1	TRBD2	TRBJ2-1	CSALRTSGSPNEQFF	TGCAGTGCTTTGCGGACTAGCGGGAGCCCCAATGAGCAGTTCTTC
NA	TRBV5-1	NA	TRBJ2-1	CASMRDASYNEQFF	TGCGCCAGCATGCGGGACGCCTCGTACAATGAGCAGTTCTTC
few	TRBV12-3/TRBV12-4	TRBD2	TRBJ2-1	CASSPEGLAVYNEQFF	TGTGCCAGCAGTCCTGAGGGACTAGCGGTATACAATGAGCAGTTCTTC
few	TRBV7-2	TRBD2	TRBJ2-4	CASSPKRGARNIQYF	TGTGCCAGCAGCCCTAAGCGGGGGGCTAGGAACATTCAGTACTTC
many	TRBV19	TRBD2	TRBJ2-2	CASSRTSGNTGELFF	TGCGCCAGCAGTAGGACTAGCGGAAACACCGGGGAGCTGTTTTTT
NA	TRBV6-2/TRBV6-3	NA	TRBJ2-7	CASSYLGHNYEQYF	TGTGCCAGCAGTTACTTGGGACACAACTACGAGCAGTACTTC
few	TRBV21-1	NA	TRBJ1-6	CASSKAVGGLNSPLHF	TGTGCCAGCAGCAAAGCGGTAGGGGGCCTTAATTCACCCCTCCACTTT
NA	TRBV6-5	NA	TRBJ1-1	CASSYSGHLNTEAFF	TGTGCCAGCAGTTACTCGGGGCACCTGAACACTGAAGCTTTCTTT
NA	TRBV29-1	NA	TRBJ2-5	CSVEVSSRTQYF	TGCAGCGTTGAAGTATCAAGCCGAACCCAGTACTTC
few	TRBV20-1	NA	TRBJ1-1	CSATRQLPAFF	TGCAGTGCAACAAGACAGCTACCCGCTTTCTTT
NA	TRBV5-1	TRBD2	TRBJ2-1	CASSLAERGGQEQFF	TGCGCCAGCAGCTTGGCCGAGCGGGGGGGCCAAGAGCAGTTCTTC
few	TRBV14	NA	TRBJ1-1	CASSQGPRRVSAEAFF	TGTGCCAGCAGCCAAGGTCCCCGGCGGGTAAGCGCTGAAGCTTTCTTT
NA	TRBV29-1	TRBD1	TRBJ1-2	CSVVRDRTNYGYTF	TGCAGCGTTGTAAGGGACAGGACGAACTATGGCTACACCTTC
few	TRBV11-2	TRBD2	TRBJ2-2	CASSLGAEWVAGANTGELFF	TGTGCCAGCAGCTTAGGAGCCGAGTGGGTGGCGGGAGCGAACACCGGGGAGCTGTTTTTT
NA	TRBV3-1	NA	TRBJ1-2	CASSSIYGYTF	TGTGCCAGCAGTTCCATCTATGGCTACACCTTC
few	TRBV2	NA	TRBJ1-1	CASSVLVGNTEAFF	TGTGCCAGCAGTGTATTAGTAGGGAACACTGAAGCTTTCTTT
many	TRBV29-1	NA	TRBJ1-1	CSVEVRGSEAFF	TGCAGCGTTGAAGTACGGGGGTCTGAAGCTTTCTTT
NA	TRBV2	TRBD1	TRBJ2-2	CASSGGQGRTGELFF	TGTGCCAGCAGTGGCGGACAGGGTAGGACCGGGGAGCTGTTTTTT
few	TRBV20-1	NA	TRBJ2-2	CSALGWGDPYTGELFF	TGCAGTGCTTTGGGTTGGGGTGACCCATACACCGGGGAGCTGTTTTTT
few	TRBV2	NA	TRBJ2-1	CASPSESEQFF	TGTGCCAGCCCCTCTGAGTCTGAGCAGTTCTTC
many	TRBV6-5	NA	TRBJ2-7	CASSYSGGGYEQYF	TGTGCCAGCAGTTACTCGGGGGGTGGTTACGAGCAGTACTTC
few	TRBV18	TRBD1	TRBJ2-2	CASSPQRGQSSGELFF	TGTGCCAGCTCACCACAAAGGGGGCAGTCATCCGGGGAGCTGTTTTTT
NA	TRBV10-3	NA	TRBJ2-1	CAISGTGLQFF	TGTGCCATCAGTGGAACAGGATTGCAGTTCTTC
many	TRBV4-1	NA	TRBJ1-5	CASSQTGGNQPQHF	TGCGCCAGCAGCCAGACTGGGGGCAATCAGCCCCAGCATTTT
many	TRBV5-1	NA	TRBJ2-5	CASSLEGNGETQYF	TGCGCCAGCAGCTTGGAGGGTAACGGAGAGACCCAGTACTTC
few	TRBV12-3/TRBV12-4	TRBD1	TRBJ2-7	CASSLGPDRDYEQYF	TGTGCCAGCAGCTTAGGCCCGGACAGGGACTACGAGCAGTACTTC
NA	TRBV12-3/TRBV12-4	TRBD2	TRBJ2-1	CASSPSGWGPYNEQFF	TGTGCCAGCAGCCCTAGCGGGTGGGGTCCATACAATGAGCAGTTCTTC
many	TRBV20-1	NA	TRBJ1-3	CSAESQAGNTIYF	TGCAGTGCCGAGTCCCAGGCTGGAAACACCATATATTTT
NA	TRBV9	TRBD2	TRBJ2-1	CASSVSAGGNEQFF	TGTGCCAGCAGCGTCAGCGCGGGGGGGAATGAGCAGTTCTTC
NA	TRBV6-5	NA	TRBJ1-6	CASSLGIGASSYNSPLHF	TGTGCCAGCAGTTTGGGAATAGGGGCCAGCTCCTATAATTCACCCCTCCACTTT